This entry lists 18 T cell receptor beta chains sequenced from one sample in a study of human T cells and chemical hapten exposure. TCRdb reprocessed the RACE reads via MiXCR and lists one record per CDR3 protein. Of tens of thousands of distinct CDR3 sequences in the sample, approximately 11% are singletons; the top ten hold approximately 2.2%. Time point noted: patch test 3, about 24 weeks after DPC sensitization. Treatment specified: therapeutic diphenylcyclopropenone sensitization with weekly scalp DPC. This material consisted of whole blood, taken in connection with sensitization to the hapten diphenylcyclopropenone (DPC). The receptors stem from a woman aged 30 to 39 with alopecia areata. Some clones in this sample may be carry-over from other donors' samples.

The rearrangement joins TRBV10-3 to TRBJ1-2; possibly TRBD1 for D (6 bases). The germline gives CDR1 ENHRY, CDR2 SYGVKD. This CDR3 is built from 13 residues. The germline V and J ends were trimmed by 11 bases and 4 bases, with 17 bases remaining between them. CDR3 in amino acids: CALADSETYGYTF. In DNA, the CDR3 is TGTGCCCTCGCGGACAGCGAAACCTATGGCTACACCTTC.

This clonotype was detected ten times or more. This chain uses TRBV7-2 with TRBJ1-2; maybe TRBD1 (5 bases). Trimming stripped 5 bases from V and 3 bases from J, with 19 bases between. The CDR3 consists of 16 residues. Looked up from germline, CDR1 is SGHTA and CDR2 is FQGNSA. Here the CDR3 reads CASSPLPTAQYYGYTF. DNA of the CDR3: TGTGCCAGCAGCCCCCTACCGACAGCACAATACTATGGCTACACCTTC. Drawing the rest from reference TRBV7-2 and TRBJ1-2, the complete variable domain is GAGVSQSPSNKVTEKGKDVELRCDPISGHTALYWYRQSLGQGLEFLIYFQGNSAPDKSGLPSDRFSAERTGGSVSTLTIQRTQQEDSAVYLCASSPLPTAQYYGYTFGSGTRLTVV.

In its sample, this clonotype was seen a few times. The chain couples TRBV10-3 to TRBJ2-3, with no clear D. V lost 7 bases and J lost 4, with 6 bases in between. Germline V gives CDR1 ENHRY, CDR2 SYGVKD. The CDR3 extends over 11 amino acids. In nucleotides, the CDR3 is TGTGCCATCAAGGCAGCAGATACGCAGTATTTT. It translates to CAIKAADTQYF.

This clonotype was found a few times. As DNA, the CDR3 is TGTGCCAGCAGCTTAATGGGAATGAACACTGAAGCTTTCTTT. This translates into CASSLMGMNTEAFF. The chain has TRBV7-9 and TRBJ1-1; no reliable D call. V was trimmed by 2 bases and J by 0 bases, leaving 7 bases between them. CDR3 length equals 14 residues. CDR1 is SEHNR, CDR2 FQNEAQ, per germline (reference sequence).

The rearrangement joins TRBV6-6 to TRBJ2-4; no clear D gene. Germline V gene sequence: CDR1 MNHNY, CDR2 SVGAGI (reference sequence). V was shortened by 6 bases and J by 8 bases, with 8 bases between the two germline ends. CDR3 length: 11 amino acids. CDR3 in amino acids: CASSRTDIQYF. As DNA, the CDR3 is TGTGCCAGCAGCAGAACGGACATTCAGTACTTC.

There are a few counts of this clonotype. V usage is TRBV4-1 and J usage is TRBJ2-3; a weak D match, TRBD1 (6 bases). V shed 4 bases and J shed 3 bases, with 14 bases lying between them. There are 15 residues in the CDR3. CDR1 and CDR2 from the germline V gene are MGHRA and YSYEKL. CDR3 region: CASSRRQDMTDTQYF. The DNA of the CDR3 is TGCGCCAGCAGCCGGAGACAGGACATGACAGATACGCAGTATTTT.

The rearrangement joins TRBV18 to TRBJ2-5, with TRBD1 matching over 7 bases. V trimming: 4 bases; J trimming: 5 bases; junction bases outside the gene matches: 7. The CDR3 is 14 residues long. Germline V gene data show CDR1 as KGHSH and CDR2 as LQKENI. CDR3 nucleotides: TGTGCCAGCTCACAGGGGGCACTTGGCGAGACCCAGTACTTC. It encodes CASSQGALGETQYF. The variable domain in full, with the rest retrieved from reference TRBV18 and TRBJ2-5, is NAGVMQNPRHLVRRRGQEARLRCSPMKGHSHVYWYRQLPEEGLKFMVYLQKENIIDESGMPKERFSAEFPKEGPSILRIQQVVRGDSAAYFCASSQGALGETQYFGPGTRLLVL.

This clonotype has a count of ten or more. J is TRBJ2-1 and V is TRBV7-8; 8 nucleotides line up with TRBD1. Germline V gives CDR1 SGHVS, CDR2 FQNEAQ. CDR3 size: 17 residues. The J segment lost 0 bases and the V segment lost 5 bases, leaving 9 bases of the junction unmatched. The CDR3 loop reads CASSPPAGQGSYNEQFF. CDR3 nucleotides: TGTGCCAGCAGCCCCCCGGCCGGACAGGGCTCCTACAATGAGCAGTTCTTC.

The V gene is TRBV7-3, the J gene TRBJ2-1; perhaps TRBD1 as D (6 bases). CDR1 and CDR2 from the germline V gene are SGHTA and FQGTGA. The length of the CDR3 is 13 residues. Trimming removed 3 bases at V and 10 bases at J, with 13 bases between. This chain's CDR3 is CASSFRVQGEQFF. CDR3 sequence (DNA): TGTGCCAGCAGCTTTAGAGTTCAGGGGGAGCAGTTCTTC.

The table lists this clonotype with many counts. The V gene is TRBV6-2 or TRBV6-3, the J gene TRBJ2-7, with D maybe TRBD1 (6 bases). The CDR3 runs to 12 residues. Germline assignment: CDR1 MNHEY and CDR2 SVGEGT. Trimming shortened V by 6 bases and J by 3 bases, and 9 bases separated the two germline ends. CDR3: CASSKQGYEQYF. The CDR3 DNA follows: TGTGCCAGCAGCAAACAGGGCTACGAGCAGTACTTC.

This clonotype was seen a handful of times. The V gene is TRBV10-3, the J gene TRBJ1-6, with 9 bases matching TRBD1. Germline lookup yields CDR1 ENHRY and CDR2 SYGVKD. The CDR3 sequence is 15 residues long. J gave up 11 bases and V 6 bases, and 11 bases lay outside the gene matches. In DNA form, the CDR3 reads TGTGCCATCAGCGCGTTTGACAGGGGGGAGGCACCCCTCCACTTT. Its translation is CAISAFDRGEAPLHF.

This clonotype has ten or more counts. This chain links TRBV21-1 with TRBJ2-6; the D segment call TRBD2 is taken from the table without a DNA check. TRBV21-1 is an annotated pseudogene. This CDR3 has 18 amino acids. The CDR3 loop is CASSKAGRAVTGANVLTF. CDR3 nucleotide sequence: TGTGCCAGCAGCAAAGCGGGAAGGGCCGTCACTGGGGCCAACGTCCTGACTTTC.

This clonotype was seen ten or more times. The chain carries TRBV6-6 and TRBJ2-7; D not certain. V lost 6 bases, J lost 0 bases, and 6 bases lay in between. Looked up from germline, CDR1 is MNHNY and CDR2 is SVGAGI (reference sequence). This CDR3 is built from 12 residues. In DNA form, the CDR3 reads TGTGCCAGCAGCCTTAACTCCTACGAGCAGTACTTC. Its protein product is CASSLNSYEQYF.

With respect to this clonotype: The junction departs from the called germline gene at one end, perhaps through a read error. The CDR3 here is CGSSYWGLAGDNEQFF. The CDR3 nucleotides read TGTGGCAGCAGTTACTGGGGACTAGCGGGAGACAATGAGCAGTTCTTC. The chain employs TRBV6-5 and TRBJ2-1; 14 bases fit TRBD2. Germline loops: CDR1 MNHEY, CDR2 SVGAGI. The length of the CDR3 is 16 residues.

There are many counts of this clonotype. J is TRBJ1-1 and V is TRBV7-9, with 8 positions matching TRBD1. V shed 5 bases and J 5 bases; nucleotides not matched to a gene: 4. Germline lookup yields CDR1 SEHNR and CDR2 FQNEAQ (reference sequence). The CDR3 covers 13 residues. The CDR3 nucleotides read TGTGCCAGCAGCCGACAGGGGACAACTGAAGCTTTCTTT. Translation: CASSRQGTTEAFF.

The V and J genes are TRBV20-1 and TRBJ1-5; 7 positions agree with TRBD1. The V and J ends lost 0 bases and 5 bases, in that order; junction bases with no gene match: 10. From germline, CDR1 is DFQATT and CDR2 SNEGSKA (reference sequence). The CDR3 spans 16 residues. The CDR3 sequence: CSARDQRGPSHQPQHF. The CDR3 DNA is TGCAGTGCTAGAGATCAAAGGGGGCCATCTCATCAGCCCCAGCATTTT.

This clonotype was recorded at least ten times. V gene TRBV20-1 combines with J gene TRBJ2-3; 10 bases map to TRBD2. The CDR3 has 14 residues. Germline V gene data show CDR1 as DFQATT and CDR2 as SNEGSKA (reference sequence). Trimming removed 5 bases from V and 5 bases from J; junction bases left unmatched: 7. The CDR3: CSASPSGRGDTQYF. In DNA form, the CDR3 reads TGCAGTGCTTCCCCAAGCGGGAGGGGAGATACGCAGTATTTT.

The gene calls are TRBV12-3 or TRBV12-4 and TRBJ1-1; 8 bases agree with TRBD1. The junction had 11 bases not matched to a gene; V was cut back by 5 bases and J by 3 bases. This CDR3 contains 16 residues. The CDR3 DNA follows: TGTGCCAGCAGTCCGATAGACAGGGGCCGGGACACTGAAGCTTTCTTT. It is translated as CASSPIDRGRDTEAFF.